These T cell receptor beta chains were read from a single sample in a study of blood T cell repertoires in COVID-19. Method: immunoSEQ multiplex PCR; TCRdb's copy keeps in-frame clones and lacks some. The table includes some 180,000 clones, roughly 88% detected once. The sequenced sample was peripheral blood. The receptors were gathered from a middle-aged woman with COVID-19, enrolled during active disease. CDR3s leave out the opening cysteine and the closing phenylalanine or tryptophan.

TRBV5-1,ASSLAGSYEQY
TRBV30,AFPRVPPRQPQH
TRBV7-6,ASSDPGQNSGNTIY
TRBV2,ASIRRTGINNSPLH
TRBV12-3/TRBV12-4,ASSFPGLGTIY
TRBV29-1,SARFAGGEQPQH
TRBV3-1/TRBV3-2,ASSQAGGTRWGEKLF
TRBV5-4,ASSLSGVEQY
TRBV7-9,ASSGGSGSLGTFGSPLH
TRBV6-6,ASSYMGASNQPQH
TRBV6-2/TRBV6-3,ASNYGTANSPLH
TRBV13,ASSSPGQGRGNEQF
TRBV4-2,ASSQEAGTNEKLF
TRBV27,ATFDSAMNTEAF
TRBV19,ASSIGLADTQY
TRBV28,ASSGGTSGDYEQY
TRBV3-1/TRBV3-2,ASSPRRAGLSGANVLT
TRBV12-3/TRBV12-4,ASSYTSASEQY
TRBV3-1/TRBV3-2,ASSVTTNEQY
TRBV7-8,ASSLAQSSGNTIY
TRBV14,ASSPLGGAYEQY
TRBV6-2/TRBV6-3,ASSRGGNTIY
TRBV7-3,ASSLKLGSRYGYT
TRBV6-5,ASSYSSQGVNEQY
TRBV29-1,SVRRQRDTEAF
TRBV7-2,ASSLALAGGPQETQY
TRBV5-1,ASSSWTGVNYGYT
TRBV18,ASSPQGQTGTEAF
TRBV19,ASTDSWRNEQF
TRBV27,ASSLGQLKETQY
TRBV18,ASSPDPGNTEAF
TRBV25-1,ASSEPGGNQPQH
TRBV5-1,ASSSDGSSGNTIY
TRBV28,ATQKWQSGMNTEAF
TRBV28,ASSLEGRLAGTDTQY
TRBV11-3,ASTLTGDGYT
TRBV3-1/TRBV3-2,ASRGFHEQY
TRBV7-6,ASSLVLSREGPEAF
TRBV27,ASSYQDRGVGARDTEAF
TRBV11-2,ASSLYRDRASSPLH
TRBV21-1,AVSPGQGF
TRBV6-5,ASSSPGQGHSPLH
TRBV11-2,ASSLTGDQPQH
TRBV2,ASIGQGAEKLF
TRBV7-2,ASSLYSSSYNEQF
TRBV29-1,SVGSTGNTEAF
TRBV12-5,ASGASGGYTDTQY
TRBV11-2,ASSRGSNYEQY
TRBV19,ASSITLPDRGNTEAF
TRBV4-1,ASSQEGPGQGVFGGQF
TRBV1,TSSQDKNPGRSYEQY
TRBV20-1,SASKAGDSTDTQY
TRBV19,ASSISPGGTDTQY
TRBV10-2,ASGGSLGYT
TRBV15,ATSRPPGPRDTEAF
TRBV27,ASSLQIGTSGREQSTDTQY
TRBV7-3,ASSLGQGNYGYT